The source of this T cell receptor beta chain is a study of T cell changes during pregnancy in multiple sclerosis. The germline CDR1 and CDR2 sequences are SGDLS and YYNGEE. CDR3 length equals 17 residues. V shed 5 bases and J 4 bases; nucleotides not matched to a gene: 9. This table comes from immunoSEQ multiplex PCR, and its TCRdb copy is limited to in-frame clones, with some not included. The profile covers around 21,000 clones, with 88% appearing a single time and 5.5% to 7.5% taken by the ten largest. The J gene is TRBJ2-3, the V gene TRBV9; TRBD2 agrees at 14 bases. The sample consisted of CD8+ T cells from peripheral blood mononuclear cells, taken in the third trimester of pregnancy. The receptor was derived from a female donor in good health, enrolled as a control in a pregnancy study. CDR3 coding DNA: TGTGCCAGCAGTTTACGGGGACTAGCGGGAGCTTCAGATACGCAGTATTTT. It yields the protein CASSLRGLAGASDTQYF.